The 24 T cell receptor beta chains given below trace back to one sample, sequenced in a study of blood T cell repertoires in COVID-19. Profiled with immunoSEQ multiplex PCR; TCRdb holds only in-frame clones, not every one. The table has more than 250,000 clones, just over 85% seen once. Source material: PBMCs or T cells enriched from blood (not recorded which). These receptors came from a woman between 18 and 29 years old who had recovered from COVID-19.

The sample holds a few counts of this clone. The gene calls are TRBV27 and TRBJ2-1; 9 nucleotides line up with TRBD1. Trimming removed 4 bases from V and 0 bases from J; junction bases left unmatched: 10. Germline V gives CDR1 MNHEY, CDR2 SMNVEV (reference sequence). The CDR3 runs to 18 residues. The CDR3 is CASSSHSGQGSSYNEQFF. The CDR3 nucleotides read TGTGCCAGCAGTTCCCACTCCGGACAGGGGAGCTCCTACAATGAGCAGTTCTTC.

J is TRBJ1-1 and V is TRBV10-1; D is uncertain. V was cut by 4 bases and J by 5 bases, with 8 bases left in between. Germline CDR1 is WNHNN and CDR2 is SYGVQD (reference sequence). The CDR3 consists of 12 residues. The CDR3 sequence: CASSVAGTEAFF. The CDR3 nucleotides read TGCGCCAGCAGTGTGGCAGGAACTGAAGCTTTCTTT.

The gene calls are TRBV20-1 and TRBJ2-1; 7 positions match TRBD1. The length of the CDR3 is 11 residues. Germline-derived CDR1 and CDR2 are DFQATT and SNEGSKA (reference sequence). Trimming removed 6 bases from V and 6 bases from J; junction bases left unmatched: 2. CDR3 amino acids: CSAPGGNEQFF. Here the CDR3 DNA reads TGCAGTGCCCCAGGGGGCAATGAGCAGTTCTTC.

The V gene is TRBV2, the J gene TRBJ2-3; 12 nucleotides match TRBD2. The germline V gene encodes CDR1 SNHLY and CDR2 FYNNEI. J gave up 0 bases and V 5 bases, and 9 bases lay outside the gene matches. The CDR3 runs to 18 residues. In DNA, the CDR3 is TGTGCCAGCAGTTTCCGCACTAGCGGGAGGCGAAGCACAGATACGCAGTATTTT. Translation: CASSFRTSGRRSTDTQYF.

V is TRBV6-5 and J is TRBJ1-1, with D maybe TRBD1 (6 bases). The CDR3 extends over 13 amino acids. V was shortened by 8 bases and J by 10 bases, with 20 bases between the two germline ends. The germline gives CDR1 MNHEY, CDR2 SVGAGI. CDR3 DNA sequence: TGTGCCAGCGCAGGGGAAACAGGACGAAGAGCTTTCTTT. It translates to CASAGETGRRAFF.

The gene calls are TRBV6-5 and TRBJ2-5; 8 bases match TRBD1. Germline CDR1 and CDR2: MNHEY and SVGAGI. This CDR3 spans 15 amino acids. V trimming: 7 bases; J trimming: 4 bases; junction bases outside the gene matches: 11. The CDR3 sequence is CASTRRTGLGETQYF. The CDR3 nucleotides read TGTGCCAGCACCCGACGGACAGGGCTCGGAGAGACCCAGTACTTC.

This chain links TRBV9 with TRBJ1-1; D not certain. CDR1 is SGDLS, CDR2 YYNGEE, per germline. The CDR3 totals 15 residues. V gave up 2 bases and J gave up 1 base, with 12 bases separating them. CDR3 coding DNA: TGTGCCAGCAGCGTGATAGACACGTCGAACACTGAAGCTTTCTTT. Translated, it gives CASSVIDTSNTEAFF. The whole variable domain, remainder taken from reference TRBV9 and TRBJ1-1, is DSGVTQTPKHLITATGQRVTLRCSPRSGDLSVYWYQQSLDQGLQFLIQYYNGEERAKGNILERFSAQQFPDLHSELNLSSLELGDSALYFCASSVIDTSNTEAFFGQGTRLTVV.

The chain links TRBV7-6 to TRBJ2-7, with D possibly TRBD2 on 8 matching bases. Trimming took off 4 bases at V and 2 bases at J, with 24 bases between the two ends. Germline CDR1 reads SGHVS; CDR2 reads FNYEAQ. The CDR3 totals 18 residues. The CDR3 spells CASSSDPKGTAGAYEQYF. In DNA form, the CDR3 reads TGTGCCAGCAGCTCCGACCCCAAGGGGACAGCGGGAGCCTACGAGCAGTACTTC.

V usage is TRBV27 and J usage is TRBJ1-6; D remains unclear. Germline CDR1 MNHEY, CDR2 SMNVEV (reference sequence). The CDR3 has 16 residues. V shed 4 bases and J shed 5 bases, with 15 bases lying between them. The CDR3 DNA reads as TGTGCCAGCAGTTCCAGACTCTGGATGGATAATTCACCCCTCCACTTT. This translates into CASSSRLWMDNSPLHF.

The genes are TRBV3-1 (or the pseudogene TRBV3-2) and TRBJ1-6, with a weak D call TRBD1 (6 bases). V was pared by 1 base and J by 9 bases, with 16 bases between. This CDR3 spans 16 amino acids. Germline CDR1 is LGHDT and CDR2 is YNNKEL (reference sequence). CDR3 nucleotide sequence: TGTGCCAGCAGCCAAGTAAAGGGGGTTATGGTTTCACCCCTCCACTTT. Residues: CASSQVKGVMVSPLHF.

This clone appeared a single time. CDR3 in amino acids: CASSGLADNTGELFF. The CDR3 region has the DNA TGTGCCAGCAGTGGTCTAGCTGATAACACCGGGGAGCTGTTTTTT. The genes are TRBV2 and TRBJ2-2; weak D call: TRBD2 (5 bases). The ends were cut back, 4 bases at V and 2 bases at J, with 11 bases in the middle. CDR3 size: 15 residues. Looked up from germline, CDR1 is SNHLY and CDR2 is FYNNEI.

This clone was recorded at least ten times. The chain carries TRBV7-9 and TRBJ2-7; no firm D call. CDR1 is SEHNR and CDR2 is FQNEAQ in the germline V gene (reference sequence). The CDR3 runs to 12 residues. Trimming cost V 5 bases and J 6 bases, with 11 bases left between them. The CDR3: CASSVSLVEQYF. CDR3 DNA: TGTGCCAGCAGCGTCTCGCTAGTCGAGCAGTACTTC.

This clone was observed a single time. The rearrangement uses TRBV6-5 and TRBJ1-2; perhaps TRBD1 as D (6 bases). Germline-derived CDR1 and CDR2 are MNHEY and SVGAGI. Trimming stripped 6 bases from V and 3 bases from J, with 14 bases between. The CDR3 is 14 amino acids. CDR3 loop: CASSAADSYYGYTF. CDR3 sequence (DNA): TGTGCCAGCAGCGCCGCGGACAGCTACTATGGCTACACCTTC.

The chain joins TRBV28 to TRBJ2-7, with 7 positions matching TRBD1. Germline CDR1 MDHEN, CDR2 SYDVKM. The CDR3 consists of 14 residues. V lost 4 bases to trimming and J lost 1 base; unmatched junction nucleotides: 4. The CDR3 DNA reads as TGTGCCAGCAGTTCGATGGGACAGTCCTACGAGCAGTACTTC. Amino acids: CASSSMGQSYEQYF.

The chain joins TRBV24-1 to TRBJ2-1, with no clear D. V lost 4 bases to trimming and J lost 0 bases, with 15 bases between them. The CDR3 has 17 amino acids. Germline CDR1 reads KGHDR; CDR2 reads SFDVKD. Written as DNA, the CDR3 is TGTGCCACCAGTGACCTTGTTTTGCGGAGCTCCTACAATGAGCAGTTCTTC. Amino acid sequence: CATSDLVLRSSYNEQFF.

The chain combines TRBV5-1 with TRBJ2-5; the D gene is possibly TRBD2 (5 bases). Germline CDR1 SGHRS, CDR2 YFSETQ. V was clipped by 0 bases and J by 5 bases, with 17 bases between them. The CDR3 length is 16 residues. CDR3 nucleotide sequence: TGCGCCAGCAGCTTGGTAGCTAGCACGGGCCGGGAGACCCAGTACTTC. Amino acids: CASSLVASTGRETQYF.

This chain uses TRBV7-9 with TRBJ2-2; a possible D gene is TRBD1 (6 bases). CDR3 length equals 18 residues. Germline assignment: CDR1 SEHNR and CDR2 FQNEAQ (reference sequence). Trimming left V 5 bases short and J 0 bases short, with 19 bases between. This CDR3 reads CASSPNIARTANTGELFF. For the CDR3, the DNA is TGTGCCAGCAGCCCGAACATAGCAAGGACAGCGAACACCGGGGAGCTGTTTTTT.

This clone was counted a few times. V and J are TRBV20-1 and TRBJ2-2, with 9 nucleotides matching TRBD2. The V and J ends lost 3 bases and 12 bases, in that order; junction bases with no gene match: 8. The length of the CDR3 is 13 residues. Germline assignment: CDR1 DFQATT and CDR2 SNEGSKA (reference sequence). The DNA of the CDR3 is TGCAGTGCTAGTCATGTGGGGACTAGCAAGCTGTTTTTT. Its translation: CSASHVGTSKLFF.

The chain couples TRBV28 to TRBJ2-2; D perhaps matches TRBD2 (5 bases). The length of the CDR3 is 17 residues. Trimming took off 2 bases at V and 0 bases at J, with 13 bases between the two ends. Germline-derived CDR1 and CDR2 are MDHEN and SYDVKM. The chain's CDR3 is CASSLGFYGTNTGELFF. In DNA form, the CDR3 reads TGTGCCAGCAGTTTAGGGTTTTACGGGACGAACACCGGGGAGCTGTTTTTT.

This clone was detected only a few times. The genes are TRBV2 and TRBJ1-1; D is unclear. Germline CDR1 and CDR2: SNHLY and FYNNEI. Deletions cut 7 bases from V and 1 base from J, with 7 bases between. The CDR3 is made up of 12 amino acids. As DNA, the CDR3 is TGTGCCAGCACCGAGGGGAACACTGAAGCTTTCTTT. Translation gives CASTEGNTEAFF.

The chain employs TRBV9 and TRBJ1-2; a weak D match, TRBD1 (5 bases). In germline, CDR1 is SGDLS, CDR2 YYNGEE. With 7 bases removed from V and 4 bases from J, the gap between germline ends came to 17 bases. The CDR3 loop spans 14 amino acids. The DNA of the CDR3 is TGTGCCAGCTCCTATTCCCAGGGTATCTATGGCTACACCTTC. Translated: CASSYSQGIYGYTF.

The chain is built from TRBV2 and TRBJ2-1; 7 bases are a match to TRBD2. Germline V gene lookup returns CDR1 SNHLY and CDR2 FYNNEI. V shed 2 bases and J 4 bases; nucleotides not matched to a gene: 2. The CDR3 sequence is 14 residues long. CDR3 nucleotides: TGTGCCAGCAGTGAAAAGGGAGGGTACAATGAGCAGTTCTTC. This gives the protein CASSEKGGYNEQFF. Based on the CDR3 plus reference TRBV2 and TRBJ2-1, the full variable domain is EPEVTQTPSHQVTQMGQEVILRCVPISNHLYFYWYRQILGQKVEFLVSFYNNEISEKSEIFDDQFSVERPDGSNFTLKIRSTKLEDSAMYFCASSEKGGYNEQFFGPGTRLTVL.

The V and J genes are TRBV9 and TRBJ1-2; D not certain. Germline assignment: CDR1 SGDLS and CDR2 YYNGEE. The CDR3 has 15 amino acids. V shed 3 bases and J shed 0 bases, with 12 bases lying between them. CDR3 amino acids: CASSGADTPNYGYTF. CDR3 bases: TGTGCCAGCAGCGGGGCCGACACGCCTAACTATGGCTACACCTTC. Combining the CDR3 with reference TRBV9 and TRBJ1-2 gives the whole variable domain DSGVTQTPKHLITATGQRVTLRCSPRSGDLSVYWYQQSLDQGLQFLIQYYNGEERAKGNILERFSAQQFPDLHSELNLSSLELGDSALYFCASSGADTPNYGYTFGSGTRLTVV.

This CDR3 reads CASSLDWGESTGELFF. The CDR3 DNA reads as TGTGCCAGCAGCTTAGACTGGGGGGAGAGCACCGGGGAGCTGTTTTTT. This chain connects TRBV7-9 to TRBJ2-2; weak D call: TRBD2 (6 bases). Trimming removed 1 base at V and 4 bases at J, with 13 bases between. The V gene's germline CDR1 is SEHNR and CDR2 FQNEAQ (reference sequence). The CDR3 loop spans 16 amino acids.